These T cell receptor beta chains were read from a single sample in a study of radiation and T cells in renal cell carcinoma. Sequencing was performed with immunoSEQ multiplex PCR; in TCRdb, only in-frame clones are kept and a portion is missing. This sample has just over 150,000 clones; 87% occur once, and the top ten carry over 10%. Here the sequenced sample was blood, taken from a patient whose treatment included radiotherapy and nephrectomy. Source of these receptors: a woman in her forties or fifties with renal cell carcinoma. Both conserved end residues are part of each CDR3. A D gene is named only where the DNA matches it firmly. A row's size may be missing; if present it is once, few, many or a size class.

d_call	clone_size	v_call	j_call	cdr3_aa	cdr3_nt
.	.	TRBV29-1	TRBJ1-4	CSVGEAFVPNEKLFF	TGCAGCGTTGGTGAGGCTTTTGTGCCTAATGAAAAACTGTTTTTT
.	once	TRBV4-2	TRBJ1-1	CASSQDLGLNTEAFF	TGTGCCAGCAGCCAAGATCTGGGACTAAACACTGAAGCTTTCTTT
TRBD2	.	TRBV29-1	TRBJ2-7	CSVVGSSGGECDEQYF	TGCAGCGTTGTAGGTTCTAGCGGGGGGGAATGCGACGAGCAGTACTTC
TRBD1	.	TRBV5-5	TRBJ1-1	CASSVSPGQGNAEAFF	TGTGCCAGCAGCGTCTCCCCCGGACAGGGGAACGCTGAAGCTTTCTTT
.	.	TRBV7-2	TRBJ1-2	CASSSPAPYYGYTF	TGTGCCAGCAGCTCTCCGGCCCCGTACTATGGCTACACCTTC
TRBD2	.	TRBV9	TRBJ2-3	CASSVEGGGGTDTQYF	TGTGCCAGCAGCGTAGAGGGCGGGGGGGGAACAGATACGCAGTATTTT
.	.	TRBV7-9	TRBJ2-2	CASSAGQTNGELFF	TGTGCCAGCAGCGCCGGACAGACAAACGGGGAGCTGTTTTTT
.	.	TRBV6-6	TRBJ2-7	CASSYGAGITYEQYF	TGTGCCAGCAGTTACGGGGCGGGGATAACCTACGAGCAGTACTTC
.	.	TRBV7-2	TRBJ1-1	CASSFFLGDTGAEAFF	TGTGCCAGCAGCTTTTTTCTAGGGGATACTGGTGCTGAAGCTTTCTTT
TRBD1	.	TRBV6-1	TRBJ2-7	CASSLWGQSIYEQYF	TGTGCCAGCAGTCTCTGGGGACAGTCGATCTACGAGCAGTACTTC
TRBD2	once	TRBV6-1	TRBJ2-1	CASSDGGSYNEQFF	TGTGCCAGCAGTGACGGGGGGTCCTACAATGAGCAGTTCTTC
TRBD1	.	TRBV4-1	TRBJ2-7	CASSFGTGLLEQYF	TGCGCCAGCAGTTTCGGGACAGGGCTGCTCGAGCAGTACTTC
TRBD2	.	TRBV6-4	TRBJ2-1	CASSDSGLAGGRIEQFF	TGTGCCAGCAGTGACTCGGGACTAGCGGGGGGGCGGATTGAGCAGTTCTTC
.	.	TRBV5-1	TRBJ1-2	CASSLEGDYGYTF	TGCGCCAGCAGCTTGGAAGGGGACTATGGCTACACCTTC
.	once	TRBV7-9	TRBJ1-2	CASSFSEFYGYTF	TGTGCCAGCAGCTTTTCTGAGTTCTATGGCTACACCTTC
TRBD1	few	TRBV9	TRBJ1-2	CASSGGQLYGYTF	TGTGCCAGCAGCGGGGGACAGCTCTATGGCTACACCTTC
.	.	TRBV18	TRBJ2-1	CASSPLGTGSSYNEQFF	TGTGCCAGCTCACCATTGGGGACGGGTAGCTCCTACAATGAGCAGTTCTTC
TRBD1	.	TRBV30	TRBJ1-1	CAWSSLTGATEAFF	TGTGCCTGGAGTTCACTCACAGGGGCCACTGAAGCTTTCTTT
.	.	TRBV7-9	TRBJ1-6	CASSGRVDNSPLHF	TGTGCCAGCAGCGGGAGAGTCGATAATTCACCCCTCCACTTT
.	.	TRBV7-2	TRBJ1-6	CASSPQSSYNSPLHF	TGTGCCAGCAGCCCACAGAGCTCCTATAATTCACCCCTCCACTTT
TRBD1	.	TRBV15	TRBJ1-3	CATIRDRGPGNTIYF	TGTGCCACCATCCGGGACAGGGGACCGGGAAACACCATATATTTT
TRBD1	few	TRBV5-4	TRBJ1-6	CASSLVGRGLAYNSPLHF	TGTGCCAGCAGCTTGGTAGGCAGGGGGCTAGCCTATAATTCACCCCTCCACTTT
TRBD1	.	TRBV7-6	TRBJ1-5	CASSLGGDRRNQPQHF	TGTGCCAGCAGCTTGGGGGGGGACAGACGGAATCAGCCCCAGCATTTT
TRBD2	.	TRBV29-1	TRBJ2-7	CSVRTSGHSYEQYF	TGCAGCGTTAGGACTAGCGGGCACTCCTACGAGCAGTACTTC
TRBD2	.	TRBV5-1	TRBJ2-7	CASRVWGGSYEQYF	TGCGCCAGCAGGGTATGGGGGGGCTCCTACGAGCAGTACTTC
.	.	TRBV12-5	TRBJ2-1	CASGLVLSNEQFF	TGTGCTAGTGGTTTGGTTCTCAGCAATGAGCAGTTCTTC
TRBD2	.	TRBV4-3	TRBJ2-1	CASSQLWGGNNEQFF	TGCGCCAGCAGCCAACTGTGGGGGGGGAACAATGAGCAGTTCTTC
TRBD1	.	TRBV7-8	TRBJ1-2	CASSLDRGRPNYGYTF	TGTGCCAGCAGCCTGGACAGGGGGCGACCTAACTATGGCTACACCTTC
.	.	TRBV5-1	TRBJ1-6	CASRGISYNSPLHF	TGCGCCAGCAGAGGGATCTCCTATAATTCACCCCTCCACTTT
TRBD2	.	TRBV7-2	TRBJ2-3	CASSPLGIAGSTDTQYF	TGTGCCAGCAGCCCCCTCGGGATAGCGGGGAGCACAGATACGCAGTATTTT
.	.	TRBV5-1	TRBJ1-2	CASSLGGAGKADLGVSYTF	TGCGCCAGCAGCTTGGGAGGTGCAGGAAAGGCCGACTTGGGGGTGAGCTACACCTTC
TRBD2	.	TRBV5-4	TRBJ2-3	CASSGVGLAGGRDTQYF	TGTGCCAGCAGCGGAGTGGGTCTAGCGGGGGGCCGAGATACGCAGTATTTT
TRBD1	few	TRBV15	TRBJ1-5	CATSSDRGPSLQPQHF	TGTGCCACCAGCAGTGATAGGGGGCCCTCGCTCCAGCCCCAGCATTTT
.	.	TRBV7-8	TRBJ2-1	CASSLSTNNEQFF	TGTGCCAGCAGCTTATCCACCAACAATGAGCAGTTCTTC
TRBD1	.	TRBV7-2	TRBJ1-5	CASSGQGAGFQPQHF	TGTGCCAGCAGCGGACAGGGGGCAGGTTTTCAGCCCCAGCATTTT
.	.	TRBV5-1	TRBJ1-2	CASSWGPGESYGYTF	TGCGCCAGCAGCTGGGGGCCGGGGGAATCCTATGGCTACACCTTC